This T cell receptor (beta chain) was found in a study of shared clonotypes between healthy human individuals. The CDR3 sequence is 15 residues long. The germline gives CDR1 LGHNA, CDR2 YSLEER. With 4 bases removed from V and 7 bases from J, the gap between germline ends came to 17 bases. This clone was observed a single time. The antigen remains unidentified. General study findings and limits: All-four-donor shared clonotypes had higher generation probabilities than non-shared clonotypes did. A few donors shared around 5.1% of their naive CD4 clonotypes.

Terminally differentiated effector memory CD45RA+ cells were excluded from the naive CD8 cells, which were CD45RO-negative and positively selected for CCR7. Assay runs were performed at deep level. In the authors' workflow: ImmunoSEQ junction-only sequences lacked quality scores, so their filtering differed. Some clones are missing from TCRdb's copy, which holds only in-frame ones; the method was immunoSEQ multiplex PCR. That table supplies the V and J calls and clone size; D and trimming were determined from the DNA. The sample contains about 2.1 million clones, 80% to 95% of which appear only once.

Sequenced material: naive CD8+ T cells from PBMCs. This sequence joins TRBV4-3 and TRBJ2-1; TRBD2 is a possible D gene (7 bases). This clonotype was sampled from a man in his late teens or twenties in good health. Some clones in this sample may be carry-over from other donors' samples. Here the CDR3 DNA reads TGCGCCAGCAGCCTTAAAGGGGGAGGGTTAAATGAGCAGTTCTTC. It is translated as CASSLKGGGLNEQFF.